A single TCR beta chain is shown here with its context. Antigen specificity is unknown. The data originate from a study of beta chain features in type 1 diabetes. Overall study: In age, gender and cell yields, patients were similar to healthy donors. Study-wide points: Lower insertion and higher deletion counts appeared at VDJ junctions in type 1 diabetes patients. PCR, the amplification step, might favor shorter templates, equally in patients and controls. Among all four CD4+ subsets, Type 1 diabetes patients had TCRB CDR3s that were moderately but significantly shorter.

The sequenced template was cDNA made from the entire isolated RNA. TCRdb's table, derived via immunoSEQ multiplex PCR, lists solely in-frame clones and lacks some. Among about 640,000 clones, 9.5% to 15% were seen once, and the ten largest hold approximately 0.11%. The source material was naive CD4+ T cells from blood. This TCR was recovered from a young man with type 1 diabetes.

CDR3 DNA: TGTGCCAGCGCCACAGGGGTACAAGAGACCCAGTACTTC. It codes for CASATGVQETQYF. The V call is TRBV18, the J call TRBJ2-5; 7 bases line up with TRBD1. CDR1 and CDR2 (germline): KGHSH, LQKENI. V was clipped by 8 bases and J by 2 bases; unmatched bases: 5. The CDR3 contains 13 residues. Variable domain in full (rest from reference TRBV18 and TRBJ2-5): NAGVMQNPRHLVRRRGQEARLRCSPMKGHSHVYWYRQLPEEGLKFMVYLQKENIIDESGMPKERFSAEFPKEGPSILRIQQVVRGDSAAYFCASATGVQETQYFGPGTRLLVL.